The rows below give T cell receptor beta chains drawn from one sample of a study of memory CD4+ T cells and cytomegalovirus serostatus. Clones were read by immunoSEQ multiplex PCR, and TCRdb kept only the in-frame ones, dropping some. The sample holds almost 55,000 clones, around 78% seen once. Sequenced input: memory CD4+ T cells from blood. These receptors were obtained from an adult in good health and CMV-seronegative. Each CDR3 is given with its conserved first and last residue. A D gene is named only where the DNA matches it firmly. Rows give clone size only sometimes, using once, few, many, or a class for an expanded clone.

D gene: TRBD1; J gene: TRBJ1-2; clone size: few; V gene: TRBV2; CDR3 protein: CASRPRGPVYGYTF; CDR3 DNA: TGTGCCAGCAGACCCAGGGGGCCAGTCTATGGCTACACCTTC
D gene: NA; J gene: TRBJ2-3; clone size: NA; V gene: TRBV18; CDR3 protein: CASHIGPNTDTQYF; CDR3 DNA: TGTGCCAGCCACATAGGACCGAACACAGATACGCAGTATTTT
D gene: NA; J gene: TRBJ2-5; clone size: NA; V gene: TRBV29-1; CDR3 protein: CSGVRSGETQYF; CDR3 DNA: TGCAGCGGCGTCCGAAGCGGAGAGACCCAGTACTTC
D gene: NA; J gene: TRBJ2-7; clone size: NA; V gene: TRBV19; CDR3 protein: CASSLGRTYEQYF; CDR3 DNA: TGTGCCAGTAGTTTGGGACGAACCTACGAGCAGTACTTC
D gene: NA; J gene: TRBJ1-2; clone size: once; V gene: TRBV19; CDR3 protein: CASRRATDPNYGYTF; CDR3 DNA: TGTGCCAGTAGACGTGCGACAGACCCGAACTATGGCTACACCTTC
D gene: TRBD1; J gene: TRBJ2-3; clone size: once; V gene: TRBV5-1; CDR3 protein: CASSRTGYADTQYF; CDR3 DNA: TGCGCCAGCAGCAGGACAGGTTATGCAGATACGCAGTATTTT
D gene: TRBD1; J gene: TRBJ2-7; clone size: NA; V gene: TRBV6-4; CDR3 protein: CASSQGQGTYEQYF; CDR3 DNA: TGTGCCAGCAGTCAGGGACAGGGAACTTACGAGCAGTACTTC
D gene: NA; J gene: TRBJ1-5; clone size: NA; V gene: TRBV7-9; CDR3 protein: CASSLGGGSNQPQHF; CDR3 DNA: TGTGCCAGCAGCTTAGGAGGGGGGAGCAATCAGCCCCAGCATTTT
D gene: NA; J gene: TRBJ2-3; clone size: NA; V gene: TRBV9; CDR3 protein: CASSQYPGSISADTQYF; CDR3 DNA: TGTGCCAGCAGCCAATATCCGGGGAGCATCAGCGCAGATACGCAGTATTTT
D gene: NA; J gene: TRBJ1-4; clone size: NA; V gene: TRBV28; CDR3 protein: CASNSRGKLFF; CDR3 DNA: TGTGCCAGCAACAGTCGGGGCAAACTGTTTTTT
D gene: NA; J gene: TRBJ1-5; clone size: few; V gene: TRBV28; CDR3 protein: CASSFSGSNQPQHF; CDR3 DNA: TGTGCCAGCAGTTTTTCAGGGTCCAATCAGCCCCAGCATTTT
D gene: NA; J gene: TRBJ1-1; clone size: NA; V gene: TRBV5-1; CDR3 protein: CASSLGGGTEAFF; CDR3 DNA: TGCGCCAGCAGCTTGGGCGGGGGGACTGAAGCTTTCTTT
D gene: TRBD1; J gene: TRBJ2-3; clone size: NA; V gene: TRBV6-1; CDR3 protein: CASSVTGGRPDTQYF; CDR3 DNA: TGTGCCAGCAGTGTGACAGGGGGGCGGCCAGATACGCAGTATTTT
D gene: NA; J gene: TRBJ1-2; clone size: NA; V gene: TRBV19; CDR3 protein: CASSTARVGYGYTF; CDR3 DNA: TGTGCCAGTAGTACGGCGCGGGTGGGGTATGGCTACACCTTC
D gene: TRBD2; J gene: TRBJ2-7; clone size: few; V gene: TRBV7-9; CDR3 protein: CASSPGGGAYEQYF; CDR3 DNA: TGTGCCAGCAGCCCCGGTGGGGGGGCCTACGAGCAGTACTTC
D gene: NA; J gene: TRBJ2-4; clone size: NA; V gene: TRBV2; CDR3 protein: CASRVPGPQYF; CDR3 DNA: TGTGCCAGCAGGGTTCCGGGACCCCAGTACTTC
D gene: TRBD1; J gene: TRBJ2-7; clone size: few; V gene: TRBV4-1; CDR3 protein: CASSQEGQVAYEQYF; CDR3 DNA: TGCGCCAGCAGCCAAGAAGGACAGGTCGCCTACGAGCAGTACTTC
D gene: TRBD1; J gene: TRBJ1-1; clone size: NA; V gene: TRBV19; CDR3 protein: CASSIVSGRGLKSSEAFF; CDR3 DNA: TGTGCCAGTAGTATAGTAAGCGGCAGGGGGCTTAAAAGCTCTGAAGCTTTCTTT
D gene: NA; J gene: TRBJ1-4; clone size: few; V gene: TRBV10-3; CDR3 protein: CAISESMTVFGEKLFF; CDR3 DNA: TGTGCCATCAGTGAGTCGATGACGGTTTTTGGTGAAAAACTGTTTTTT
D gene: NA; J gene: TRBJ2-2; clone size: NA; V gene: TRBV5-1; CDR3 protein: CASSLGANTGELFF; CDR3 DNA: TGCGCCAGCAGCTTGGGAGCGAACACCGGGGAGCTGTTTTTT
D gene: TRBD1; J gene: TRBJ2-7; clone size: NA; V gene: TRBV7-2; CDR3 protein: CASSLAGRGTGRHEQYF; CDR3 DNA: TGTGCCAGCAGCTTAGCAGGTCGGGGGACAGGAAGGCACGAGCAGTACTTC
D gene: TRBD1; J gene: TRBJ1-2; clone size: few; V gene: TRBV6-5; CDR3 protein: CASSRTGGRGYTF; CDR3 DNA: TGTGCCAGCAGTCGGACAGGGGGCCGTGGCTACACCTTC
D gene: NA; J gene: TRBJ1-2; clone size: few; V gene: TRBV28; CDR3 protein: CASSTQTGSRKDGYTF; CDR3 DNA: TGTGCCAGCAGCACACAAACCGGGAGCCGGAAGGATGGCTACACCTTC
D gene: NA; J gene: TRBJ2-3; clone size: NA; V gene: TRBV11-2; CDR3 protein: CASSIEPPADTQYF; CDR3 DNA: TGTGCCAGCAGCATCGAGCCCCCCGCAGATACGCAGTATTTT
D gene: NA; J gene: TRBJ1-3; clone size: NA; V gene: TRBV7-2; CDR3 protein: CASSLDQAAGNTIYF; CDR3 DNA: TGTGCCAGCAGCTTAGACCAGGCCGCTGGAAACACCATATATTTT
D gene: NA; J gene: TRBJ1-2; clone size: NA; V gene: TRBV28; CDR3 protein: CASSVSPYGYTF; CDR3 DNA: TGTGCCAGCAGTGTCTCCCCTTATGGCTACACCTTC
D gene: TRBD2; J gene: TRBJ2-1; clone size: NA; V gene: TRBV19; CDR3 protein: CASTYGTSIFTEQFF; CDR3 DNA: TGTGCCAGTACTTACGGGACTAGCATTTTCACTGAGCAGTTCTTC
D gene: TRBD1; J gene: TRBJ2-7; clone size: NA; V gene: TRBV5-6; CDR3 protein: CASSRPRTGIYEQYF; CDR3 DNA: TGTGCCAGCAGCCGTCCGAGGACAGGAATCTACGAGCAGTACTTC
D gene: NA; J gene: TRBJ1-2; clone size: NA; V gene: TRBV11-2; CDR3 protein: CASSVVDSLYGYTF; CDR3 DNA: TGTGCCAGCAGCGTAGTGGACAGCCTCTATGGCTACACCTTC
D gene: NA; J gene: TRBJ1-5; clone size: NA; V gene: TRBV7-2; CDR3 protein: CASSLVNQMGGVQPQHF; CDR3 DNA: TGTGCCAGCAGCTTAGTTAACCAAATGGGGGGGGTTCAGCCCCAGCATTTT
D gene: NA; J gene: TRBJ2-4; clone size: medium-sized; V gene: TRBV6-5; CDR3 protein: CASTEGPTNIQYF; CDR3 DNA: TGTGCCAGCACCGAGGGACCAACAAACATTCAGTACTTC
D gene: NA; J gene: TRBJ2-3; clone size: few; V gene: TRBV2; CDR3 protein: CAKSTGRLADTQYF; CDR3 DNA: TGTGCCAAGTCGACAGGGAGGTTGGCAGATACGCAGTATTTT
D gene: NA; J gene: TRBJ1-2; clone size: few; V gene: TRBV25-1; CDR3 protein: CASSGAGRGDYGYTF; CDR3 DNA: TGTGCCAGCAGTGGGGCAGGGAGAGGGGACTATGGCTACACCTTC
D gene: NA; J gene: TRBJ2-1; clone size: NA; V gene: TRBV28; CDR3 protein: CASSFRRIIYNEQFF; CDR3 DNA: TGTGCCAGCAGTTTTAGGAGAATCATATACAATGAGCAGTTCTTC
D gene: NA; J gene: TRBJ2-7; clone size: NA; V gene: TRBV2; CDR3 protein: CASSLTGQGEQYF; CDR3 DNA: TGTGCCAGCAGTTTGACAGGTCAAGGCGAGCAGTACTTC
D gene: TRBD2; J gene: TRBJ2-1; clone size: NA; V gene: TRBV5-1; CDR3 protein: CASRKGLEPYNEQFF; CDR3 DNA: TGCGCCAGCAGGAAGGGACTAGAGCCATACAATGAGCAGTTCTTC
D gene: NA; J gene: TRBJ1-5; clone size: NA; V gene: TRBV6-5; CDR3 protein: CASSHQPQHF; CDR3 DNA: TGTGCCAGCAGCCATCAGCCCCAGCATTTT
D gene: NA; J gene: TRBJ1-6; clone size: NA; V gene: TRBV4-3; CDR3 protein: CASSRQGRGDSPLHF; CDR3 DNA: TGCGCCAGCAGCCGACAAGGCCGGGGTGATTCACCCCTCCACTTT
D gene: NA; J gene: TRBJ2-7; clone size: NA; V gene: TRBV6-1; CDR3 protein: CASSRGGSAPYEQYF; CDR3 DNA: TGTGCCAGTTCTAGGGGCGGGTCGGCTCCCTACGAGCAGTACTTC
D gene: NA; J gene: TRBJ1-4; clone size: NA; V gene: TRBV19; CDR3 protein: CASRSQGIEKLFF; CDR3 DNA: TGTGCCAGTAGATCGCAGGGAATCGAAAAACTGTTTTTT
D gene: NA; J gene: TRBJ1-5; clone size: NA; V gene: TRBV7-2; CDR3 protein: CASSLSRRGGQPQHF; CDR3 DNA: TGTGCCAGCAGCTTAAGCCGAAGGGGAGGTCAGCCCCAGCATTTT
D gene: NA; J gene: TRBJ1-1; clone size: NA; V gene: TRBV6-5; CDR3 protein: CASKTMRQSNTEAFF; CDR3 DNA: TGTGCCAGTAAGACCATGAGGCAGTCGAACACTGAAGCTTTCTTT
D gene: NA; J gene: TRBJ1-4; clone size: once; V gene: TRBV7-2; CDR3 protein: CASSLSRRDEKLFF; CDR3 DNA: TGTGCCAGCAGCTTAAGCAGGAGGGATGAAAAACTGTTTTTT
D gene: TRBD2; J gene: TRBJ2-4; clone size: NA; V gene: TRBV27; CDR3 protein: CASSLSSGRAGVTKNIQYF; CDR3 DNA: TGTGCCAGCAGTTTGTCTAGCGGGAGGGCCGGCGTAACCAAAAACATTCAGTACTTC
D gene: TRBD2; J gene: TRBJ2-7; clone size: NA; V gene: TRBV28; CDR3 protein: CASRLAGLGEQYF; CDR3 DNA: TGTGCCAGCCGACTAGCGGGACTCGGCGAGCAGTACTTC
D gene: TRBD2; J gene: TRBJ2-3; clone size: NA; V gene: TRBV30; CDR3 protein: CAWTPRLAGGWDTQYF; CDR3 DNA: TGTGCCTGGACCCCCCGACTAGCGGGGGGGTGGGATACGCAGTATTTT
D gene: NA; J gene: TRBJ1-1; clone size: NA; V gene: TRBV25-1; CDR3 protein: CASSPTATGEAFF; CDR3 DNA: TGTGCCAGCAGTCCCACAGCTACTGGTGAAGCTTTCTTT
D gene: NA; J gene: TRBJ2-7; clone size: NA; V gene: TRBV14; CDR3 protein: CASSQGGEQYF; CDR3 DNA: TGTGCCAGCAGCCAAGGTGGCGAGCAGTACTTC
D gene: NA; J gene: TRBJ1-1; clone size: NA; V gene: TRBV2; CDR3 protein: CASRKVGLNTEAFF; CDR3 DNA: TGTGCCAGCCGGAAGGTAGGGCTGAACACTGAAGCTTTCTTT
D gene: NA; J gene: TRBJ2-5; clone size: NA; V gene: TRBV6-6; CDR3 protein: CASSPRGGQGRETQYF; CDR3 DNA: TGTGCCAGCAGCCCGCGTGGTGGGCAGGGTAGGGAGACCCAGTACTTC
D gene: TRBD1; J gene: TRBJ2-5; clone size: NA; V gene: TRBV19; CDR3 protein: CASRGQGGETQYF; CDR3 DNA: TGTGCCAGTAGGGGACAGGGGGGGGAGACCCAGTACTTC
D gene: TRBD2; J gene: TRBJ2-3; clone size: NA; V gene: TRBV2; CDR3 protein: CASSEEASGGFTDTQYF; CDR3 DNA: TGTGCCAGCAGTGAAGAGGCTAGCGGGGGCTTCACAGATACGCAGTATTTT
D gene: NA; J gene: TRBJ2-4; clone size: few; V gene: TRBV19; CDR3 protein: CASTMGRGAKNIQYF; CDR3 DNA: TGTGCCAGTACCATGGGAAGGGGCGCCAAAAACATTCAGTACTTC
D gene: TRBD2; J gene: TRBJ2-7; clone size: NA; V gene: TRBV11-2; CDR3 protein: CASSLVGGFATIYEQYF; CDR3 DNA: TGTGCCAGCAGCTTAGTCGGGGGGTTCGCGACGATCTACGAGCAGTACTTC